These 24 T cell receptor beta chains were all obtained from the same sample, sequenced in a study of shared clonotypes between healthy human individuals (TCRdb year 2020). To prepare the library, the immunoSEQ multiplex PCR assay was applied. What TCRdb holds here is the immuneACCESS table cut down to in-frame rearrangements. Part of the clones is not present; checked against another copy, under half of the missing clones reflect an unresolved V gene, and the others are unexplained. This sample holds under 2.5 million clones; 85% to 95% were observed only once. 0.37% of the sample is held by the ten biggest clonotypes. The sample taken for sequencing was naive CD4+ T cells from PBMCs. The meaning of the sample's cell subset or site label: CD45RA+ positively selected. Every receptor here comes from a man aged 18-30 years in good health. Some clones in this sample may be carry-over from other donors' samples.

Remarks on this clone: The sample contains more than one DNA sequence encoding this CDR3. The chain combines TRBV2 with TRBJ1-1, with D hard to call. The CDR3 is 14 amino acids. The V and J ends lost 4 bases and 0 bases respectively, with 9 bases between them. Germline V gene lookup returns CDR1 SNHLY and CDR2 FYNNEI. CDR3 nucleotide sequence: TGTGCCAGCAGTGTTGGACGGATGAACACTGAAGCTTTCTTT. Amino acid sequence: CASSVGRMNTEAFF.

The V and J genes are TRBV5-1 and TRBJ2-1; weak D call: TRBD2 (6 bases). Trimming shortened V by 3 bases and J by 10 bases, and 17 bases separated the two germline ends. Germline CDR1 is SGHRS and CDR2 is YFSETQ. The CDR3 totals 14 residues. This chain's CDR3 is CASSWGTGGWEQFF. The CDR3 bases are TGCGCCAGCAGCTGGGGGACCGGGGGTTGGGAGCAGTTCTTC.

CDR3 region: CASSPGGYSNQPQHF. DNA of the CDR3: TGTGCCAGCAGCCCCGGGGGGTATAGCAATCAGCCCCAGCATTTT. The chain has TRBV6-5 and TRBJ1-5, with D possibly TRBD1 on 5 matching bases. V was trimmed by 6 bases and J by 0 bases, leaving 12 bases between them. CDR3 length: 15 residues. Germline V lookup: CDR1 MNHEY, CDR2 SVGAGI.

V gene TRBV10-3 combines with J gene TRBJ1-5, with D possibly being TRBD1 (6 bases). The CDR3 sequence is 13 residues long. Trimming stripped 5 bases from V and 4 bases from J, with 9 bases between. Germline CDR1 and CDR2: ENHRY and SYGVKD. The CDR3 nucleotides are TGTGCCATCAGTTGGACAGAGAATCAGCCCCAGCATTTT. Translating gives CAISWTENQPQHF.

The CDR3 coding sequence is TGTGCCAGCAGCGCGCGAAGTGGCGGGGAGCTGTTTTTT. This gives the protein CASSARSGGELFF. V usage is TRBV9 and J usage is TRBJ2-2; D is unclear. This CDR3 is 13 amino acids long. Germline assignment: CDR1 SGDLS and CDR2 YYNGEE. Trimming stripped 3 bases from V and 7 bases from J, with 10 bases between.

As to this clone: The sample holds other DNA sequences that translate to the same CDR3. This chain links TRBV28 with TRBJ1-4; D uncertain. The ends were cut back, 5 bases at V and 7 bases at J, with 8 bases in the middle. This CDR3 comprises 12 residues. Germline V gives CDR1 MDHEN, CDR2 SYDVKM. CDR3 amino acids: CASSPPGEKLFF. The CDR3 DNA reads TGTGCCAGCAGTCCCCCGGGTGAAAAACTGTTTTTT.

Comment on this clone: This CDR3 is also generated by other DNA sequences in the sample. The chain employs TRBV5-1 and TRBJ2-7; D remains unclear. Trimming removed 0 bases from V and 1 base from J, with 11 bases in between. Germline V gene data show CDR1 as SGHRS and CDR2 as YFSETQ. This CDR3 is built from 15 residues. The CDR3 spells CASSLAAGSSYEQYF. Here the CDR3 DNA reads TGCGCCAGCAGCTTGGCCGCAGGATCTTCCTACGAGCAGTACTTC.

J is TRBJ1-5 and V is TRBV28; D remains unclear. The CDR3 runs to 12 residues. Germline V gene data show CDR1 as MDHEN and CDR2 as SYDVKM. Trimming removed 4 bases at V and 3 bases at J, with 4 bases between. In DNA form, the CDR3 reads TGTGCCAGCAGTTGGAACAATCAGCCCCAGCATTTT. This gives the protein CASSWNNQPQHF. Drawing the rest from reference TRBV28 and TRBJ1-5, the complete variable domain is DVKVTQSSRYLVKRTGEKVFLECVQDMDHENMFWYRQDPGLGLRLIYFSYDVKMKEKGDIPEGYSVSREKKERFSLILESASTNQTSMYLCASSWNNQPQHFGDGTRLSIL.

V usage is TRBV28 and J usage is TRBJ2-7; 11 nucleotides agree with TRBD2. V trimming: 10 bases; J trimming: 2 bases; junction bases outside the gene matches: 4. The germline V gene encodes CDR1 MDHEN and CDR2 SYDVKM. CDR3 size: 13 residues. CDR3 DNA: TGTGCCATATTGACTAGCGGGACCTACGAGCAGTACTTC. Its protein product is CAILTSGTYEQYF.

The chain carries TRBV4-3 and TRBJ2-3; 8 bases map to TRBD1. CDR1 and CDR2 (germline): LGHNA, YSLEER. The V segment lost 2 bases and the J segment 3 bases; nucleotides outside the gene matches: 4. CDR3 length: 15 residues. The CDR3 coding sequence is TGCGCCAGCAGCCAATCTAACAGGGGGACAGATACGCAGTATTTT. Residues: CASSQSNRGTDTQYF.

This clone was counted a single time. This CDR3 is CSVYTQAWRAGYTF. The CDR3 DNA sequence: TGCAGCGTGTACACACAGGCATGGAGGGCTGGCTACACCTTC. This chain connects TRBV29-1 to TRBJ1-2, with TRBD1 as a possible D gene (5 bases). CDR1 and CDR2 from the germline V gene are SQVTM and ANQGSEA. The CDR3 has 14 residues. V was trimmed by 6 bases and J by 7 bases, leaving 21 bases between them.

This clone was seen a single time. The same CDR3 also results from other DNA sequences found in this sample. The chain couples TRBV5-1 to TRBJ2-7; 9 nucleotides agree with TRBD1. The V segment lost 4 bases and the J segment 3 bases; nucleotides outside the gene matches: 5. This CDR3 is built from 14 residues. Germline assignment: CDR1 SGHRS and CDR2 YFSETQ. In DNA, the CDR3 is TGCGCCAGCAGCCTCCGGGACAGGGACTACGAGCAGTACTTC. Translated: CASSLRDRDYEQYF.

The rearrangement uses TRBV28 and TRBJ2-1, with 10 bases identical to TRBD2. V lost 3 bases to trimming and J lost 6 bases; unmatched junction nucleotides: 8. CDR1 and CDR2 from the germline V gene are MDHEN and SYDVKM. The CDR3 sequence is 16 residues long. The CDR3 reads CASSFPLAGARNEQFF. The DNA of the CDR3 is TGTGCCAGCAGTTTCCCTCTAGCGGGAGCTCGCAATGAGCAGTTCTTC.

The chain is built from TRBV4-1 and TRBJ2-5; TRBD2 matches at 9 bases. This CDR3 has 15 amino acids. V trimming: 4 bases; J trimming: 7 bases; junction bases outside the gene matches: 10. Germline CDR1 and CDR2: MGHRA and YSYEKL. The CDR3 DNA follows: TGCGCCAGCAGCCGAGGACTAGCGACCGAGGGGACCCAGTACTTC. Protein sequence: CASSRGLATEGTQYF.

V and J are TRBV18 and TRBJ1-2, with D possibly TRBD1 on 5 matching bases. Germline V gene data show CDR1 as KGHSH and CDR2 as LQKENI. The CDR3 length is 16 residues. V was pared by 3 bases and J by 4 bases, with 18 bases between. The CDR3 spells CASSPRRDLSGYGYTF. The CDR3 bases are TGTGCCAGCTCACCCCGACGGGACTTAAGCGGCTATGGCTACACCTTC.

The chain combines TRBV5-1 with TRBJ1-1; TRBD1 matches 8 bases. This CDR3 spans 14 amino acids. CDR1 is SGHRS and CDR2 is YFSETQ in the germline V gene. The V segment lost 7 bases and the J segment 1 base; nucleotides outside the gene matches: 6. The DNA for the CDR3 is TGCGCCAGCGCCCCCGGACAGGGGAACACTGAAGCTTTCTTT. Translation gives CASAPGQGNTEAFF. Full variable domain (outside the CDR3, taken from reference TRBV5-1 and TRBJ1-1): KAGVTQTPRYLIKTRGQQVTLSCSPISGHRSVSWYQQTPGQGLQFLFEYFSETQRNKGNFPGRFSGRQFSNSRSEMNVSTLELGDSALYLCASAPGQGNTEAFFGQGTRLTVV.

The genes are TRBV28 and TRBJ1-2; weak D call: TRBD1 (6 bases). The V gene's germline CDR1 is MDHEN and CDR2 SYDVKM. Trimming cost V 9 bases and J 6 bases, with 17 bases left between them. The CDR3 sequence is 13 residues long. CDR3 sequence: CASGSQGVDGYTF. The CDR3 DNA is TGTGCCAGTGGGTCACAGGGTGTCGATGGCTACACCTTC.

The chain combines TRBV4-1 with TRBJ2-5, with D perhaps TRBD2 (6 bases). The CDR3 consists of 16 residues. V was clipped by 3 bases and J by 0 bases, with 14 bases between them. Per the germline V gene, CDR1 is MGHRA and CDR2 is YSYEKL. The CDR3 sequence is CASSHSRLVNQETQYF. In DNA form, the CDR3 reads TGCGCCAGCAGCCATTCCCGACTAGTAAACCAAGAGACCCAGTACTTC.

This rearrangement joins TRBV28 to TRBJ2-7; the D gene is possibly TRBD1 (6 bases). Trimming removed 0 bases at V and 0 bases at J, with 6 bases between. The CDR3 contains 14 residues. The germline V gene has CDR1 MDHEN and CDR2 SYDVKM. The CDR3 loop reads CASSLWDSSYEQYF. Here the CDR3 DNA reads TGTGCCAGCAGTTTATGGGACAGCTCCTACGAGCAGTACTTC.

The V gene is TRBV15, the J gene TRBJ2-1; 13 bases are shared with TRBD2. This CDR3 is built from 19 residues. The V segment lost 4 bases and the J segment 2 bases; nucleotides outside the gene matches: 11. Per germline, CDR1 LNHNV and CDR2 YYDKDF (reference sequence). The CDR3 nucleotides are TGTGCCACCAGCACCGGGACTAGCGGGACGTACAAAACCTACAATGAGCAGTTCTTC. This translates into CATSTGTSGTYKTYNEQFF.

This chain joins TRBV28 and TRBJ1-2; D gene unclear. The CDR3 is 14 residues long. Trimming took 5 bases from V and 1 from J, leaving 11 bases between them. Germline CDR1 is MDHEN and CDR2 is SYDVKM. CDR3 region: CASSLQDLNYGYTF. CDR3 DNA: TGTGCCAGCAGTCTTCAGGACCTTAACTATGGCTACACCTTC.

This clone was seen just once. The chain joins TRBV5-1 to TRBJ2-1; 8 nucleotides align to TRBD2. Germline V gives CDR1 SGHRS, CDR2 YFSETQ. The J segment lost 4 bases and the V segment lost 1 base, leaving 7 bases of the junction unmatched. The CDR3 has 16 amino acids. The CDR3 reads CASSLSPSSGYNEQFF. DNA of the CDR3: TGCGCCAGCAGCTTGTCGCCGTCTAGCGGGTACAATGAGCAGTTCTTC.

Only one count was recorded for this clone. J is TRBJ2-1 and V is TRBV7-2, with 8 bases identical to TRBD2. CDR1 and CDR2 (germline): SGHTA, FQGNSA. The CDR3 is made up of 16 amino acids. V trimming: 1 base; J trimming: 6 bases; junction bases outside the gene matches: 8. This chain's CDR3 is CASSLVALAGSNEQFF. The CDR3 bases are TGTGCCAGCAGCTTAGTAGCCCTAGCGGGTAGCAATGAGCAGTTCTTC. Full variable domain (outside the CDR3, taken from reference TRBV7-2 and TRBJ2-1): GAGVSQSPSNKVTEKGKDVELRCDPISGHTALYWYRQSLGQGLEFLIYFQGNSAPDKSGLPSDRFSAERTGGSVSTLTIQRTQQEDSAVYLCASSLVALAGSNEQFFGPGTRLTVL.

This chain uses TRBV11-2 with TRBJ2-7, with unresolved D. Looked up from germline, CDR1 is SGHAT and CDR2 is FQNNGV. Deletions cut 0 bases from V and 1 base from J, with 7 bases between. This CDR3 has 14 amino acids. CDR3 coding DNA: TGTGCCAGCAGCTTAGACCGGAAATCCTACGAGCAGTACTTC. It encodes CASSLDRKSYEQYF.